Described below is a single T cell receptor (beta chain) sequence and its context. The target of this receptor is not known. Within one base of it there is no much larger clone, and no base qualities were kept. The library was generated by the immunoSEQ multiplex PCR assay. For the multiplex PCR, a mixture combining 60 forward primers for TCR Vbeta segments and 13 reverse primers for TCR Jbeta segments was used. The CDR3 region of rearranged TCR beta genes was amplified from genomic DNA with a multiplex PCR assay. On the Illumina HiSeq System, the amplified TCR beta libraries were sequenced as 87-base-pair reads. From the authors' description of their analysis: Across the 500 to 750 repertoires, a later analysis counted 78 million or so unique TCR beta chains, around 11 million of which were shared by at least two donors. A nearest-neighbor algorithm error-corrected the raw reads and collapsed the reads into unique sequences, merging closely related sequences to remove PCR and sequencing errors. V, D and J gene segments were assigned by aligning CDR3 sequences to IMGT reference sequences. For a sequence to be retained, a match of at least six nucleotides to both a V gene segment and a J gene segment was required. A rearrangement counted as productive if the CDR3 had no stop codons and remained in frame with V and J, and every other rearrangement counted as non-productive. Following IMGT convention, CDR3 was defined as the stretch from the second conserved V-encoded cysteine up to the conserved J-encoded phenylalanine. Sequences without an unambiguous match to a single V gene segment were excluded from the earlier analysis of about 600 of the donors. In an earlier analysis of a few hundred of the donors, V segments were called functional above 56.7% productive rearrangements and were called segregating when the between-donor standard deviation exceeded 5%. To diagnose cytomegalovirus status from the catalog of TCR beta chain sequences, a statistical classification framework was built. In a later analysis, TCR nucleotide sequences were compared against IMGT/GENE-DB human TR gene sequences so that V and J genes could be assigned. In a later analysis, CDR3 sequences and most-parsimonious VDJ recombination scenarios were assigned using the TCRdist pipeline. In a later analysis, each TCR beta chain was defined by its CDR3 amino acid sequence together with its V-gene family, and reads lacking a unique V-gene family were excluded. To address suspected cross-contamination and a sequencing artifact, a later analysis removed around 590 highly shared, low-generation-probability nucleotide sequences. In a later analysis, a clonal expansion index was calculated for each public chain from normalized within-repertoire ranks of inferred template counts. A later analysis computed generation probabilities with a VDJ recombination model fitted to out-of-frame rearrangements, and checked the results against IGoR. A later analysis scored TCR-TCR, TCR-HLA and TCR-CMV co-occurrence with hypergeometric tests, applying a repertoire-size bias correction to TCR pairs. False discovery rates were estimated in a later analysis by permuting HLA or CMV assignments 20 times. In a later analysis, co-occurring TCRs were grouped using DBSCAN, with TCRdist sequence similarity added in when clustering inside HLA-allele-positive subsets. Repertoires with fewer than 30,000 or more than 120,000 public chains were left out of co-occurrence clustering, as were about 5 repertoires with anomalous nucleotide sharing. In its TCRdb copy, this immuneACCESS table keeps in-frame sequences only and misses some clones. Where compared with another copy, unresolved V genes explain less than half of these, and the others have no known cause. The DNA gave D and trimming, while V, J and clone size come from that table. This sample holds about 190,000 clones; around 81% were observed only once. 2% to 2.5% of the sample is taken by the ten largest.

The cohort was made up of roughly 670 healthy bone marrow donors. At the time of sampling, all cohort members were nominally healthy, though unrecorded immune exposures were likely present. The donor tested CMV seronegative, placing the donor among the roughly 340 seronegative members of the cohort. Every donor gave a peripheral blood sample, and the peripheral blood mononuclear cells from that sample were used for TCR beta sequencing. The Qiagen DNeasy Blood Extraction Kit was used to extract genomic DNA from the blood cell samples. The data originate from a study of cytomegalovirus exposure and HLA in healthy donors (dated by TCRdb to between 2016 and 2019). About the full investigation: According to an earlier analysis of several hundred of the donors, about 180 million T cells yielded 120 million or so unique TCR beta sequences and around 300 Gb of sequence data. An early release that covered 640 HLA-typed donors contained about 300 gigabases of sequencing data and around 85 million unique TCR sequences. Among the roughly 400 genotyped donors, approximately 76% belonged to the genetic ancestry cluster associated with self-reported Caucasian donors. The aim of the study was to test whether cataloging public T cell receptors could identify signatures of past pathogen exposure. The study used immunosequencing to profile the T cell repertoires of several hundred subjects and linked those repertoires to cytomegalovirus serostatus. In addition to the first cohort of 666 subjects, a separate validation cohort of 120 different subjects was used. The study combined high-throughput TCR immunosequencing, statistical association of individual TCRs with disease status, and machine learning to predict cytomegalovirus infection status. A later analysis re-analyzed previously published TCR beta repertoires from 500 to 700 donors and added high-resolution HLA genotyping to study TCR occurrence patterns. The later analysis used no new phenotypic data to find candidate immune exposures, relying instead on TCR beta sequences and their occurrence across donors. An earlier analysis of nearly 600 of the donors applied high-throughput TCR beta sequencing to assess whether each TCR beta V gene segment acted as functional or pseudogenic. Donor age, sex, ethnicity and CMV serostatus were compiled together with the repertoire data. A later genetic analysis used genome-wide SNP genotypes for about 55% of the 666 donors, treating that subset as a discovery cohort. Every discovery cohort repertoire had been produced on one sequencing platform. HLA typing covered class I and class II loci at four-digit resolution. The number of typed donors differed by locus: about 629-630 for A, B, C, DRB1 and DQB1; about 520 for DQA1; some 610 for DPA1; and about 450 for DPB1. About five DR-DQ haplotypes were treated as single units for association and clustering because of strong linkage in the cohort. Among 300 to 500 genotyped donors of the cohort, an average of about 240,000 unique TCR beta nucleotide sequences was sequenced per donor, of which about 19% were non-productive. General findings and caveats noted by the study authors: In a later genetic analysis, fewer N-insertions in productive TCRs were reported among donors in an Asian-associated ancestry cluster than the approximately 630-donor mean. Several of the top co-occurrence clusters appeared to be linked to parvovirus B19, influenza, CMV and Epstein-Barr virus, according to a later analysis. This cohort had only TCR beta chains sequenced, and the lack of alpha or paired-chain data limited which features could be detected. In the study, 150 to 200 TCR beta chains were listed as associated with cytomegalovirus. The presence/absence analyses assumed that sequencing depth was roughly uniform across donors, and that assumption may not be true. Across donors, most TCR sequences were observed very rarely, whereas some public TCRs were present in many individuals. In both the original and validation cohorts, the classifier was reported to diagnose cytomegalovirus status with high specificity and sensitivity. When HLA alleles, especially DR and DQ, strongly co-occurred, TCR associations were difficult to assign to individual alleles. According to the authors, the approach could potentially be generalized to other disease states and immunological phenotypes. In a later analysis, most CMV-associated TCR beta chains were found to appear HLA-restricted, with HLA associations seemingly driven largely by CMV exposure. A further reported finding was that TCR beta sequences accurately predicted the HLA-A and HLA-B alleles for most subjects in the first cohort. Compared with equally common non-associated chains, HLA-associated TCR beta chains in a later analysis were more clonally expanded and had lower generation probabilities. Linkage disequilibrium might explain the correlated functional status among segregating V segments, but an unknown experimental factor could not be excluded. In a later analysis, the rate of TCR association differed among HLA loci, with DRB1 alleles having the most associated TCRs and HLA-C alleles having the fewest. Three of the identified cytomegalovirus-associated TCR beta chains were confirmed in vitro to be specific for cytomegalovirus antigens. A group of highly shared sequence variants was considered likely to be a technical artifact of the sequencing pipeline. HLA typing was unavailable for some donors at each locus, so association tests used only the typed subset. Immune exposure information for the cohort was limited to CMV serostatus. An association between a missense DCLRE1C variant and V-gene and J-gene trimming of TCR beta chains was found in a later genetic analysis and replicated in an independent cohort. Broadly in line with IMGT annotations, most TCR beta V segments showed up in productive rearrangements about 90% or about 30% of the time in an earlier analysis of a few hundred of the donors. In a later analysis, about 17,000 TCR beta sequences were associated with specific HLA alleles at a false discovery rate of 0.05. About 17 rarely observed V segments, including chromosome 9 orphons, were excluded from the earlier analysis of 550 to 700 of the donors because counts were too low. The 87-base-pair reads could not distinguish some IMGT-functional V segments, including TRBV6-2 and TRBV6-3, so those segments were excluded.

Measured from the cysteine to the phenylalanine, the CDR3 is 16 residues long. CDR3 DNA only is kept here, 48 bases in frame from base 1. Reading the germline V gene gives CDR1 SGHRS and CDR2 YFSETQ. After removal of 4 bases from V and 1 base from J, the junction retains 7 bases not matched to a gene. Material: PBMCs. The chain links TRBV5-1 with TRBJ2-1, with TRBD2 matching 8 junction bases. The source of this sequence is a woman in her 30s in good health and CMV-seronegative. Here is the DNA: TGCGCCAGCAGCCTTATAGCGGGGCCTTCCTACAATGAGCAGTTCTTC. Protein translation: CASSLIAGPSYNEQFF. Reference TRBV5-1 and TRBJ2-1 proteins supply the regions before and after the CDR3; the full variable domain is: KAGVTQTPRYLIKTRGQQVTLSCSPISGHRSVSWYQQTPGQGLQFLFEYFSETQRNKGNFPGRFSGRQFSNSRSEMNVSTLELGDSALYLCASSLIAGPSYNEQFFGPGTRLTVL.